The T cell receptor (beta chain) under discussion was sequenced for a study of Graves' ophthalmopathy and Graves' hyperthyroidism. The CDR3 extends over 13 amino acids. J was trimmed by 7 bases and V by 5 bases; bases with no gene match: 7. Amplified material comprised TCR beta CDR3 regions derived from RNA transcripts. Second-round multiplex PCR came after a first-round RT-PCR that employed HTBI primers. A single record per CDR3 protein comes from TCRdb applying MiXCR to the multiplex PCR reads. In the table there are about 370,000 distinct CDR3 sequences, about 15% of which are singletons. The term stable hyperthyroidism indicated an absence of ophthalmopathy within 18 months of follow-up.

The clonotype was recovered from an adult woman with stable Graves' hyperthyroidism. Material for sequencing was peripheral blood. The chain links TRBV12-3 or TRBV12-4 to TRBJ1-2; 7 positions agree with TRBD1. DNA of the CDR3: TGTGCCAGCAGTCCGCAGACAGGGCTTGGCTACACCTTC. Protein product: CASSPQTGLGYTF.